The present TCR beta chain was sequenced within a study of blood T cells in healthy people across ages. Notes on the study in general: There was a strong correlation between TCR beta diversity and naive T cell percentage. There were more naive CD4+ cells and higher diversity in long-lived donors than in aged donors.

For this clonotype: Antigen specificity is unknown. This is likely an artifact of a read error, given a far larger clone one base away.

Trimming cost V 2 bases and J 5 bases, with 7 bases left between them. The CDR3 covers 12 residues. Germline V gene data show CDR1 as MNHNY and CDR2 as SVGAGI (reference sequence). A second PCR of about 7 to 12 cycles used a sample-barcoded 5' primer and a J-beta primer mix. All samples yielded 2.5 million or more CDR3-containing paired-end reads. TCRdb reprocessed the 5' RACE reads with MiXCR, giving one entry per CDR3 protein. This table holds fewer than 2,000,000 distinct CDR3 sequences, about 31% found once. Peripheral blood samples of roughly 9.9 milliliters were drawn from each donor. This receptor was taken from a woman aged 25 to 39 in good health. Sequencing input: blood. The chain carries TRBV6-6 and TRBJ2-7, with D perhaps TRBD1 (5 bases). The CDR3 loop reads CASSYDSHEQYF. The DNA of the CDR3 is TGTGCCAGCAGTTACGACAGCCACGAGCAGTACTTC.